These 2 T cell receptor beta chains were sequenced from one sample in a study of human T cells and chemical hapten exposure. Time point reported: pre-sensitization, week 0. Specified treatment: therapeutic diphenylcyclopropenone sensitization with weekly scalp DPC. From the RACE reads, TCRdb called clonotypes with MiXCR, one entry per CDR3 protein. The table lists about 300,000 distinct CDR3 sequences, about 5% of them singletons. Sequenced material: whole blood, taken in connection with sensitization to the hapten diphenylcyclopropenone (DPC). These receptor sequences come from a woman between 18 and 29 years old with alopecia areata. Some clones in this sample may be carry-over from other donors' samples.

This chain joins TRBV27 and TRBJ1-5, with TRBD1 matching 8 bases. V shed 6 bases and J 11 bases; nucleotides not matched to a gene: 0. The CDR3 has 10 residues. The V gene's germline CDR1 is MNHEY and CDR2 SMNVEV (reference sequence). The DNA for the CDR3 is TGTGCCAGCAGGGACAGGGCCCAGCATTTT. The encoded protein is CASRDRAQHF.

The table lists this clonotype with many counts. The rearrangement uses TRBV7-2 and TRBJ2-3, with D maybe TRBD1 (6 bases). There are 15 residues in the CDR3. Germline V gene data show CDR1 as SGHTA and CDR2 as FQGNSA. The germline V and J ends were trimmed by 1 base and 1 base, with 9 bases remaining between them. CDR3 region: CASSLVGAGTDTQYF. The DNA for the CDR3 is TGTGCCAGCAGCTTAGTGGGGGCGGGCACAGATACGCAGTATTTT.